This is a list of T cell receptor beta chains from one sample in a study of T cell changes during pregnancy in multiple sclerosis. Some clones are missing from TCRdb's copy, which holds only in-frame ones; the method was immunoSEQ multiplex PCR. In the table there are tens of thousands of clones, approximately 92% of which are singletons. The material was CD4+ T cells from peripheral blood mononuclear cells, obtained before pregnancy. These TCRs come from a female donor with multiple sclerosis, enrolled in a pregnancy study. CDR3s include the opening cysteine and the closing phenylalanine or tryptophan. The order of the fields is J gene, clone size, V gene, CDR3 protein. The size entry is marked missing in some rows and otherwise reads once, few, many or a size class.

>TRBJ1-5|.|TRBV2
CASSDRGGNQPQHF
>TRBJ2-5|.|TRBV5-1
CASSLGRGLEETQYF
>TRBJ1-2|.|TRBV6-1
CASSPSDSNYGYTF
>TRBJ2-5|.|TRBV19
CASSTLGGVETQYF
>TRBJ2-3|.|TRBV7-8
CASSSQTGGNTDTQYF
>TRBJ2-5|.|TRBV11-3
CASSPTRGETQYF
>TRBJ1-1|.|TRBV28
CASSSNSWGDGTEAFF
>TRBJ1-1|.|TRBV6-4
CASSAGQGNTEAFF
>TRBJ2-6|.|TRBV5-1
CASSLIPGAGANVLTF
>TRBJ2-3|.|TRBV5-1
CASSPGQGFTDTQYF
>TRBJ1-2|.|TRBV19
CASSIPLGGYTF
>TRBJ1-4|.|TRBV9
CASSVATSGRRVRGDEKLFF
>TRBJ2-5|.|TRBV2
CASSPNWGPGLRQETQYF
>TRBJ1-2|.|TRBV7-3
CASSPTGANYGYTF
>TRBJ1-5|.|TRBV7-2
CASSLVASNQPQHF
>TRBJ2-7|.|TRBV9
CASSAGQFYEQYF
>TRBJ2-1|.|TRBV11-3
CASSLDGGGANEQFF
>TRBJ2-7|few|TRBV7-7
CASSLEQGRKQYF
>TRBJ1-6|.|TRBV4-2
CASSHARDARGSPLHF
>TRBJ2-1|once|TRBV9
CASSVRPTSATYNEQFF
>TRBJ1-5|once|TRBV6-1
CASRGQSNQPQHF
>TRBJ2-2|.|TRBV5-4
CASSLGPSRSGELFF
>TRBJ2-7|.|TRBV2
CASGEGSYEQYF
>TRBJ2-2|.|TRBV7-3
CASSPVAGGGTGELFF
>TRBJ2-1|.|TRBV21-1
CASSKKVSGRGTNEQFF
>TRBJ2-7|.|TRBV9
CASSVTASGEQYF
>TRBJ2-7|.|TRBV4-2
CASSPSGSGSYEQYF
>TRBJ2-3|.|TRBV7-3
CASLAKKSGVSTDTQYF
>TRBJ2-1|.|TRBV7-7
CASSPPGSPNEQFF
>TRBJ1-1|few|TRBV12-5
CASGLGQLDEAFF
>TRBJ2-7|.|TRBV25-1
CASSREYEQYF
>TRBJ1-2|.|TRBV5-1
CASRSRGEDRAGGYTF
>TRBJ2-7|.|TRBV7-8
CASSLIRGEQYF
>TRBJ2-3|.|TRBV9
CASSVVPAGGLDTQYF
>TRBJ1-2|.|TRBV30
CAWSVHGNYGYTF
>TRBJ1-1|.|TRBV5-4
CASSRTHGNTEAFF
>TRBJ1-1|once|TRBV6-1
CASRDRAATEAFF
>TRBJ2-1|.|TRBV9
CASSVTQGGEQFF
>TRBJ2-2|.|TRBV7-9
CASSLDGYTGELFF
>TRBJ2-7|.|TRBV15
CATSRVDSLYEQYF
>TRBJ2-3|.|TRBV6-6
CASSYPDSGQYF
>TRBJ2-5|.|TRBV6-1
CASSEAGTSTKETQYF
>TRBJ2-7|.|TRBV15
CATSRVTGQGVYEQYF
>TRBJ2-1|few|TRBV2
CASTRGGLNEQFF
>TRBJ1-2|few|TRBV19
CASSPPRGQSYGYTF
>TRBJ2-5|.|TRBV15
CATSSPDRGLETQYF
>TRBJ2-1|.|TRBV10-3
CAISRGSQENEQFF
>TRBJ1-6|.|TRBV5-5
CASSLLRTGSSYNSPLHF
>TRBJ1-2|.|TRBV9
CASNNRRQQNYGYTF
>TRBJ2-6|.|TRBV7-3
CASSPGVRANVLTF
>TRBJ1-2|.|TRBV25-1
CASSEYKGAGYTF
>TRBJ2-1|.|TRBV5-1
CASSLSSTNEQFF
>TRBJ1-1|.|TRBV5-4
CASSRDRGRGGTEAFF
>TRBJ2-1|.|TRBV5-8
CASSLVFGRAETKLDNEQFF